This T cell receptor beta chain was retrieved from a study of blood T cell repertoires in COVID-19. The V end lost 5 bases, the J end lost 0 bases, and 14 bases lay between the germline ends. There are 16 residues in the CDR3. CDR1 SGHTA and CDR2 FQGNSA come from the germline V gene. Sequencing was performed with immunoSEQ multiplex PCR; in TCRdb, only in-frame clones are kept and a portion is missing. The sample lists hundreds of thousands of clones, 80% to 90% occurring once. The sample taken for sequencing was PBMCs or T cells enriched from blood (not recorded which). This clonotype originated in a woman between 45 and 65 years old in a cohort exposed to, infected with or recovered from COVID-19 (not recorded which). This chain joins TRBV7-2 and TRBJ2-4; D is possibly TRBD1 (5 bases). The CDR3 is CASSQALGLAKNIQYF. For the CDR3, the DNA is TGTGCCAGCAGCCAAGCCCTGGGGCTAGCCAAAAACATTCAGTACTTC. Supplemented by reference TRBV7-2 and TRBJ2-4, the full variable domain reads GAGVSQSPSNKVTEKGKDVELRCDPISGHTALYWYRQSLGQGLEFLIYFQGNSAPDKSGLPSDRFSAERTGGSVSTLTIQRTQQEDSAVYLCASSQALGLAKNIQYFGAGTRLSVL.